This T cell receptor (beta chain) was sequenced in a study of shared clonotypes between healthy human individuals. Broader study findings: Shared clonotypes: 4.5% to 6.5% naive CD4, roughly 4% naive CD8, 2.3% memory CD4, approximately 0.41% memory CD8.

With respect to this clone: Its cognate antigen is unknown.

The CDR3 is 17 amino acids. V dropped 5 bases and J dropped 5; count of bases not matched to a gene: 11. CDR1 and CDR2 (germline): SGDLS, YYNGEE. It was at deep level that the assay was run. Profiling relied on immunoSEQ multiplex PCR, and the TCRdb table lists in-frame clones only, not all of them. The sample has a few million clones, 90% to 95% seen once; the top ten hold about 0.39%. The sample consisted of naive CD4+ T cells from PBMCs. Documented subset: CD45RA+ positively selected. This chain uses TRBV9 with TRBJ2-2; 11 bases match TRBD1. The sequence was collected from a man aged 18 to 30 in good health. Some clones in this sample may be carry-over from other donors' samples. CDR3 coding DNA: TGTGCCAGCAGGAAAAACCCCGGACAGGGGGCAACCGGGGAGCTGTTTTTT. Its translation: CASRKNPGQGATGELFF. Combining the CDR3 with reference TRBV9 and TRBJ2-2 gives the whole variable domain DSGVTQTPKHLITATGQRVTLRCSPRSGDLSVYWYQQSLDQGLQFLIQYYNGEERAKGNILERFSAQQFPDLHSELNLSSLELGDSALYFCASRKNPGQGATGELFFGEGSRLTVL.